Here is one T cell receptor (beta chain) with its context. Antigen unknown. PCR primers comprised 60 Vbeta and 13 Jbeta primers. The assay was immunoSEQ multiplex PCR, and TCRdb's table has in-frame clones only and misses some. The sample lists over 20,000 clones; more than 75% were seen once. The V end lost 4 bases, the J end lost 4 bases, and 10 bases lay between the germline ends. Germline V lookup: CDR1 SGHTA, CDR2 FQGNSA. This CDR3 region has 13 residues. The sample comes from a study of cytomegalovirus exposure and HLA in healthy donors. Findings and limits, study-wide: Most sequenced TCRs were rare (though some public TCRs occurred in many donors).

This sequence was found in a male donor in good health and CMV-seronegative. The chain joins TRBV7-2 to TRBJ2-5; possibly TRBD1 for D (6 bases). Sequencing input: PBMCs. The chain's CDR3 is CASSYGGGETQYF. The DNA of the CDR3 is TGTGCCAGCAGCTATGGGGGCGGAGAGACCCAGTACTTC.